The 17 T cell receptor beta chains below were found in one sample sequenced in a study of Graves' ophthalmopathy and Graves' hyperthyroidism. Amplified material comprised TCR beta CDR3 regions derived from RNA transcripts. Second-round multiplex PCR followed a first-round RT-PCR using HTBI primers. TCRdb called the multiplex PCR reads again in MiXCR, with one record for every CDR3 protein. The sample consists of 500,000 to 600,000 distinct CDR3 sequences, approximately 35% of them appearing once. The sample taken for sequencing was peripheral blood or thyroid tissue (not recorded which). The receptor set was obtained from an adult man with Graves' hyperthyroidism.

For the CDR3, the DNA is TGTGCCAGCAGCGCAAACAGGGGGCCCCAGCATTTT. This codes for CASSANRGPQHF. The chain couples TRBV9 to TRBJ1-5, with 7 bases that match TRBD1. The V and J ends lost 3 bases and 9 bases, in that order; junction bases with no gene match: 3. The CDR3 has 12 amino acids. Per the germline V gene, CDR1 is SGDLS and CDR2 is YYNGEE.

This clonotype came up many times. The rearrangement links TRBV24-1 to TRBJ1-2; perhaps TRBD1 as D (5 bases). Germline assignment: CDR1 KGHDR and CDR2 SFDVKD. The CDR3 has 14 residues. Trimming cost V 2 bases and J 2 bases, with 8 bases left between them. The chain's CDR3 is CATSDYRLNYGYTF. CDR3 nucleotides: TGTGCCACCAGTGATTACAGGCTGAACTATGGCTACACCTTC.

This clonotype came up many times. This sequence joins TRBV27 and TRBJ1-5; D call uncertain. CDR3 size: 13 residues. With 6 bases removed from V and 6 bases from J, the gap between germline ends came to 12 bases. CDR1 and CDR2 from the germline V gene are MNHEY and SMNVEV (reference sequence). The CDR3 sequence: CASSYNSGQPQHF. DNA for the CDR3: TGTGCCAGCAGCTATAACTCGGGTCAGCCCCAGCATTTT.

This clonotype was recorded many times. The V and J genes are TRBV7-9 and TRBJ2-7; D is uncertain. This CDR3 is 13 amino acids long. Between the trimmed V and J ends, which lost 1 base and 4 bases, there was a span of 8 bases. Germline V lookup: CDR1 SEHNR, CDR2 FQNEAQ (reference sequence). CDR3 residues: CASSLEVPYEQYF. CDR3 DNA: TGTGCCAGCAGCTTAGAGGTTCCATACGAGCAGTACTTC.

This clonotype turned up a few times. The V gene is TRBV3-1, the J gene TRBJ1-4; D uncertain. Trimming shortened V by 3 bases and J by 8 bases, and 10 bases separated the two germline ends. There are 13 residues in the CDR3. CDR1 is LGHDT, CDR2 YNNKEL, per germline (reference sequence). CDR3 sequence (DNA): TGTGCCAGCAGCCAGGGGTTTCAAGAAAAACTGTTTTTT. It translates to CASSQGFQEKLFF.

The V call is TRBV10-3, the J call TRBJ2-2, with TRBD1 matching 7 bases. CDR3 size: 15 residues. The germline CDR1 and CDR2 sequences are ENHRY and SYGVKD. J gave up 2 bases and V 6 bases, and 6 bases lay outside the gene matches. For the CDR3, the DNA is TGTGCCATCAGCAAGGGGGCATTTAACACCGGGGAGCTGTTTTTT. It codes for CAISKGAFNTGELFF.

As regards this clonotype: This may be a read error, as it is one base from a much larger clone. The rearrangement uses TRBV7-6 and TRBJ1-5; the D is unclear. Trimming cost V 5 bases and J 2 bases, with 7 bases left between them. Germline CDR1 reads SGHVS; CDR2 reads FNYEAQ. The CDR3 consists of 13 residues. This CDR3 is CASSASGNQPQHF. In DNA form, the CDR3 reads TGTGCCAGCAGCGCCAGCGGCAATCAGCCCCAGCATTTT.

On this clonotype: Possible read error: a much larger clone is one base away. The CDR3 region has the DNA TGTGCCAGCAGCACGGTTTCGACATCCGTGGGCCAAGAGACCCAGTACTTC. Residues: CASSTVSTSVGQETQYF. V is TRBV5-4 and J is TRBJ2-5; D remains ambiguous. There are 17 residues in the CDR3. V lost 4 bases and J 1 base, leaving 20 bases between the germline ends. Germline V gene lookup returns CDR1 SGHNT and CDR2 YYREEE (reference sequence).

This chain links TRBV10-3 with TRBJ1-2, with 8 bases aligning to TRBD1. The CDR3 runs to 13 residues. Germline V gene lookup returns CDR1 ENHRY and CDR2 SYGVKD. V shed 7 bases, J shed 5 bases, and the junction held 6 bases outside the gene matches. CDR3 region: CAIKAGGVYGYTF. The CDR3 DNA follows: TGTGCCATCAAGGCAGGGGGCGTGTATGGCTACACCTTC.

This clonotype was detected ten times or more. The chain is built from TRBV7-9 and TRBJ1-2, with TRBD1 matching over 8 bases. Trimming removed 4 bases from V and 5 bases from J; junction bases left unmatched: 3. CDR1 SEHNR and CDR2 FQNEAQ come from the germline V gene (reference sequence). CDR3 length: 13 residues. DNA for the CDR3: TGTGCCAGCAGCTCGGACAGGGCTTATGGCTACACCTTC. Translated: CASSSDRAYGYTF.

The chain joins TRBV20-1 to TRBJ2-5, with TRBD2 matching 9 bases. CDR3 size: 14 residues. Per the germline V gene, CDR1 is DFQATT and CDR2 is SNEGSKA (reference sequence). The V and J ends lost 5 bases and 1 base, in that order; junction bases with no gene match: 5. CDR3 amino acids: CSASSGTVQETQYF. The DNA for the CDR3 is TGCAGTGCTTCTAGCGGGACAGTCCAAGAGACCCAGTACTTC.

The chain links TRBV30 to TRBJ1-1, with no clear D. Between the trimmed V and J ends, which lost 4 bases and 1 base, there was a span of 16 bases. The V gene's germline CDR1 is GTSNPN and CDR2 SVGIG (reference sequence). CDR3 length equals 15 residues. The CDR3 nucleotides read TGTGCCTGGATTCCTATCGGACCGACGAACACTGAAGCTTTCTTT. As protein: CAWIPIGPTNTEAFF.

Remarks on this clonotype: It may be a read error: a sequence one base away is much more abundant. CDR3 coding DNA: TGTACCAGCAGCTTAGATTTGCAGGGGAATCAGCCCCAGCATTTT. Its protein is CTSSLDLQGNQPQHF. The rearrangement joins TRBV7-2 to TRBJ1-5; perhaps TRBD1 as D (6 bases). The germline V and J ends were trimmed by 1 base and 4 bases, with 11 bases remaining between them. This CDR3 has 15 amino acids. Looked up from germline, CDR1 is SGHTA and CDR2 is FQGNSA.

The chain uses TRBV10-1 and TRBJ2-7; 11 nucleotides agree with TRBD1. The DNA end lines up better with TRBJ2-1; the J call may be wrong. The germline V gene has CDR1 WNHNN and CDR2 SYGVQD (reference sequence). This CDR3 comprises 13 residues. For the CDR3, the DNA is TGCGCCAGCAGCCGGGACAGGGGGGATGAGCAGTTCTTC. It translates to CASSRDRGDEQFF.

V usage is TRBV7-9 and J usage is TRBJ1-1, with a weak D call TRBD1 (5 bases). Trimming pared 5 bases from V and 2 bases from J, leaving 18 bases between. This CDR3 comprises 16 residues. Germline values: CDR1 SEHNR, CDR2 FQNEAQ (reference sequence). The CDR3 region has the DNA TGTGCCAGCAGCCCCCCGGCCCGGGACGGCAACACTGAAGCTTTCTTT. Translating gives CASSPPARDGNTEAFF.

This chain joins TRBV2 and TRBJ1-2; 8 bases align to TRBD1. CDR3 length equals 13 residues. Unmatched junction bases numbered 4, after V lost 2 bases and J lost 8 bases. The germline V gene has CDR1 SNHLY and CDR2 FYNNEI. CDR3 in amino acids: CASSEQGARGYTF. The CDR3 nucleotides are TGTGCCAGCAGTGAACAGGGGGCTAGGGGCTACACCTTC.

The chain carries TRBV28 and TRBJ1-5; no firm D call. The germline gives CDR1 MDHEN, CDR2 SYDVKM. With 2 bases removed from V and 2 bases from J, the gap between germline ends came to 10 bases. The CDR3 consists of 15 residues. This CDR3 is CASSLGWQGNQPQHF. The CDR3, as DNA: TGTGCCAGCAGTTTAGGGTGGCAGGGCAATCAGCCCCAGCATTTT.